This T cell receptor beta chain was sequenced during a study of neurological immune-mediated disorders. The cDNA was synthesized by 5'RACE incorporating 10-nucleotide random UMIs. One entry per CDR3 protein results from TCRdb running MiXCR on the 5' RACE reads. The repertoire includes tens of thousands of distinct CDR3 sequences, approximately 5.2% of them detected once, and less than 8% sits in the top ten. This clonotype was seen at least ten times. The antigen is not known. The germline V gene encodes CDR1 MDHEN and CDR2 SYDVKM. The CDR3 runs to 18 residues. The V and J ends lost 2 bases and 2 bases respectively, with 16 bases between them. Study findings and constraints: On phylogenetic grouping, the repertoires of 18 of 34 multiple sclerosis patients fell within one related-CDR3 cluster, constituting a possible signature. Multiple sclerosis patients had less TCR clonal expansion than even healthy controls, unlike HTLV-1-associated myelopathy.

The chain carries TRBV28 and TRBJ2-6, with D perhaps matching TRBD2 (5 bases). This TCR derives from a man aged 18 to 35 with multiple sclerosis. Sample: PBMCs. For the CDR3, the DNA is TGTGCCAGCAGTTTACAACCCGGGGTGGCCCCTGGGGCCAACGTCCTGACTTTC. This gives the protein CASSLQPGVAPGANVLTF.